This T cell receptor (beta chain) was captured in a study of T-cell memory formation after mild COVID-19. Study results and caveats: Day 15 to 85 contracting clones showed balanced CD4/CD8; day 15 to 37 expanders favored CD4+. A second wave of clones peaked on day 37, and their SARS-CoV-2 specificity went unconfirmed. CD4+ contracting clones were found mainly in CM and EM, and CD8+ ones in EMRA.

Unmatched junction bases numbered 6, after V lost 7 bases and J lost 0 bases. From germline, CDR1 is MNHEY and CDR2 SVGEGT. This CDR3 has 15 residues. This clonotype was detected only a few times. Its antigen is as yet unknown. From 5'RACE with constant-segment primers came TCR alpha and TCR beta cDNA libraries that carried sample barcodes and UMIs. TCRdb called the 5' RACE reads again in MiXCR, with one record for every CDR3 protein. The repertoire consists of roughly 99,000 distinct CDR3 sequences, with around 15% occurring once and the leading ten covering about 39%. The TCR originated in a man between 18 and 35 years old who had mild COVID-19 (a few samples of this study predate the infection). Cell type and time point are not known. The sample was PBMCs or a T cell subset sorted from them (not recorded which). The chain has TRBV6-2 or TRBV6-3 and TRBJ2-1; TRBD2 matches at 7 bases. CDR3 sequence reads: CASTLSGFSYNEQFF. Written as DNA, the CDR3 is TGTGCCAGCACCCTTAGCGGGTTCTCCTACAATGAGCAGTTCTTC.